The 5 T cell receptor beta chains in this list originate from one sample, sequenced in a study of blood T cell repertoires in COVID-19 (dated by TCRdb to about 2020). Libraries were built with the immunoSEQ multiplex PCR assay. Imported from immuneACCESS, the table was reduced by TCRdb to in-frame sequences with V and J called. These copies leave out some clones; in studies compared against another copy, an unresolved V gene accounts for under half, and the cause of the remainder is not known. The sample contains approximately 180,000 clones, 80% to 90% of them found a single time. The ten most abundant clones make up 2% to 3% of the sample. The material sequenced was peripheral blood. Receptors originate from a man aged 35 to 55 with active or convalescent COVID-19.

V usage is TRBV3-1 (or the pseudogene TRBV3-2) and J usage is TRBJ1-5, with TRBD1 matching 8 bases. The CDR3 spans 15 residues. Germline V gives CDR1 LGHDT, CDR2 YNNKEL (reference sequence). V dropped 4 bases and J dropped 0; count of bases not matched to a gene: 2. In DNA, the CDR3 is TGTGCCAGCAGCCTCGGGACAGGTAGCAATCAGCCCCAGCATTTT. This encodes CASSLGTGSNQPQHF.

The genes are TRBV4-1 and TRBJ1-2; D gene unclear. This CDR3 region has 14 residues. Germline CDR1 is MGHRA and CDR2 is YSYEKL. With 1 base removed from V and 3 bases from J, the gap between germline ends came to 9 bases. This CDR3 is CASSQGRVDYGYTF. The CDR3, as DNA: TGCGCCAGCAGCCAAGGGAGGGTTGACTATGGCTACACCTTC.

The V gene is TRBV6-5, the J gene TRBJ1-1; 7 nucleotides match TRBD1. The CDR3 spans 13 residues. Germline-derived CDR1 and CDR2 are MNHEY and SVGAGI. J gave up 4 bases and V 4 bases, and 3 bases lay outside the gene matches. This chain's CDR3 is CASSSRDSTEAFF. The CDR3 DNA reads TGTGCCAGCAGTTCCCGGGACAGCACTGAAGCTTTCTTT.

J is TRBJ2-2 and V is TRBV5-1, with 12 bases fitting TRBD2. The germline CDR1 and CDR2 sequences are SGHRS and YFSETQ. J gave up 6 bases and V 2 bases, and 5 bases lay outside the gene matches. This CDR3 has 16 amino acids. CDR3 coding DNA: TGCGCCAGCAGCTTCCGGACTAGCGGGGAATCCGGGGAGCTGTTTTTT. It yields the protein CASSFRTSGESGELFF.

The rearrangement links TRBV27 to TRBJ1-1; 7 bases align to TRBD1. There are 16 residues in the CDR3. V trimming: 2 bases; J trimming: 3 bases; junction bases outside the gene matches: 9. Germline-derived CDR1 and CDR2 are MNHEY and SMNVEV (reference sequence). In nucleotides, the CDR3 is TGTGCCAGCAGTTTAGATCGCCGAACAGGGGACACTGAAGCTTTCTTT. Translation gives CASSLDRRTGDTEAFF.